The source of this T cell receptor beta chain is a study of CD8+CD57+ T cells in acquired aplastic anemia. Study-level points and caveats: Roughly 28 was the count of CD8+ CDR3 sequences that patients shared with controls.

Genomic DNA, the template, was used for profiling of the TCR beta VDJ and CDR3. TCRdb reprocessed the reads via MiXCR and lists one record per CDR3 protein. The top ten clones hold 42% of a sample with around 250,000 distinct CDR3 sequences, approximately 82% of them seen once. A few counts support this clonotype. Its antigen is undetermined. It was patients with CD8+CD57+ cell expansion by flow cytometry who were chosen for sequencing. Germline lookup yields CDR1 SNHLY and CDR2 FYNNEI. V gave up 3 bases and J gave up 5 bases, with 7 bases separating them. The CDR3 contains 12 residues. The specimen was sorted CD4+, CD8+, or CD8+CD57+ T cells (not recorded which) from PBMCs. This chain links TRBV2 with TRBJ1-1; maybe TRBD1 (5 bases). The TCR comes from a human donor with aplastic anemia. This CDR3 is CASSDGGTEAFF. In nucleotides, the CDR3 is TGTGCCAGCAGTGATGGGGGGACTGAAGCTTTCTTT.